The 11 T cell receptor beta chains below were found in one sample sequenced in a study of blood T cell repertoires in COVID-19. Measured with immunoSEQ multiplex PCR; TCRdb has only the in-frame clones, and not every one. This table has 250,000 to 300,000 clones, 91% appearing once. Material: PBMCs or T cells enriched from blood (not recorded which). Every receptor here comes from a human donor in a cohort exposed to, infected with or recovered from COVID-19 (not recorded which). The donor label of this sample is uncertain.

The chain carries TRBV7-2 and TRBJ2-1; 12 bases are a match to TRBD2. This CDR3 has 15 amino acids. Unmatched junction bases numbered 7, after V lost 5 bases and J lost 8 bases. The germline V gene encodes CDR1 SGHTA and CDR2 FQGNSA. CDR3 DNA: TGTGCCAGCAGCCCAACTAGCGGGGGGCCCCATGAGCAGTTCTTC. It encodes CASSPTSGGPHEQFF.

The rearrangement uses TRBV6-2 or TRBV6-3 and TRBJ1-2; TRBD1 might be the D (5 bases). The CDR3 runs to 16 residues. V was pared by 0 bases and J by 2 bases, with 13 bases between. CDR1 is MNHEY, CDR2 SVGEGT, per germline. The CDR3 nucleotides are TGTGCCAGCAGTTACTCGTGGAGGGGAGCAAACTATGGCTACACCTTC. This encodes CASSYSWRGANYGYTF.

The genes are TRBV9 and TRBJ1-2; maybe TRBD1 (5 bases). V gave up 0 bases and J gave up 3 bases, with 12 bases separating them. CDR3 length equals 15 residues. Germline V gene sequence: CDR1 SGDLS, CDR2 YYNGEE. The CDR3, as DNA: TGTGCCAGCAGCGTAGCCTCGGCAGGGCACTATGGCTACACCTTC. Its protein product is CASSVASAGHYGYTF.

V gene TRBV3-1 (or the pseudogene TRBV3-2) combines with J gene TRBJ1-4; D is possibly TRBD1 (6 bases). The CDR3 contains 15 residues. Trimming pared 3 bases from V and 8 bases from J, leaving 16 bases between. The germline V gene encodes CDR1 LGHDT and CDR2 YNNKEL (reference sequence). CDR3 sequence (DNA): TGTGCCAGCAGCCATTCTTCAGGGGAAGAAGAAAAACTGTTTTTT. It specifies CASSHSSGEEEKLFF.

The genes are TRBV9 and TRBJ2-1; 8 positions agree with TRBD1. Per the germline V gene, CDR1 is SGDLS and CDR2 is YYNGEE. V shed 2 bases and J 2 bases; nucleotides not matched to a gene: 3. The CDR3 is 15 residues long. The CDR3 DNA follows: TGTGCCAGCAGCGTGACAGGGGAAACCTACAATGAGCAGTTCTTC. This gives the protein CASSVTGETYNEQFF.

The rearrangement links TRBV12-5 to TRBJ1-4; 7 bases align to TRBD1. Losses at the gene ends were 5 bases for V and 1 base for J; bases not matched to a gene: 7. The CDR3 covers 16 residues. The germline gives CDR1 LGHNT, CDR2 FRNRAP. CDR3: CASGRNRGLTNEKLFF. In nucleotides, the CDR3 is TGTGCTAGTGGTAGGAACAGGGGTCTAACTAATGAAAAACTGTTTTTT.

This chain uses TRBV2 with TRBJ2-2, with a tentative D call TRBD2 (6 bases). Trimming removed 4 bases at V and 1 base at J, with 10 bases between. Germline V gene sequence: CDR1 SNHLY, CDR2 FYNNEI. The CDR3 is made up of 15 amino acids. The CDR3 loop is CASSVFGGNTGELFF. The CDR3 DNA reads TGTGCCAGCAGTGTCTTCGGGGGGAACACCGGGGAGCTGTTTTTT.

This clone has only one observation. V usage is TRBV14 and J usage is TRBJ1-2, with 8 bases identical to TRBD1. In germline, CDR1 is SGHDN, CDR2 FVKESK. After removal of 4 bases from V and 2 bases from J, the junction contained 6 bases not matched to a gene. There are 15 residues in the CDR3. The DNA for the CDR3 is TGTGCCAGCAGCCCCGCTTGGACAGGGAACTATGGCTACACCTTC. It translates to CASSPAWTGNYGYTF.

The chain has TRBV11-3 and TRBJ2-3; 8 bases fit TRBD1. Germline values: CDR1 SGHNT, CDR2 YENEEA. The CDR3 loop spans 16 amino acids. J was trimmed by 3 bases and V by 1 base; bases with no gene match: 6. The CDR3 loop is CASSLGPGQDTDTQYF. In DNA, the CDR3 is TGTGCCAGCAGCTTAGGTCCGGGACAGGATACAGATACGCAGTATTTT.

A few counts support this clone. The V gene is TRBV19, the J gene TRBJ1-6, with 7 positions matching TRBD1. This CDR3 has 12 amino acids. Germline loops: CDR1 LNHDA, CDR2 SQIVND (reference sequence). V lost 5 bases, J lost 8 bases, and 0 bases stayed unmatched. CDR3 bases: TGTGCCAGTAGTGACAGGGATTCACCCCTCCACTTT. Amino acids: CASSDRDSPLHF.

The CDR3 coding sequence is TGTGCCAGCCAGGTGGGGCAGGGGTTCAACGAGCAGTACTTC. Translating it yields CASQVGQGFNEQYF. This chain uses TRBV6-5 with TRBJ2-7; a weak D match, TRBD1 (6 bases). Germline lookup yields CDR1 MNHEY and CDR2 SVGAGI. The CDR3 is made up of 14 amino acids. Trimming took 8 bases from V and 5 from J, leaving 19 bases between them.